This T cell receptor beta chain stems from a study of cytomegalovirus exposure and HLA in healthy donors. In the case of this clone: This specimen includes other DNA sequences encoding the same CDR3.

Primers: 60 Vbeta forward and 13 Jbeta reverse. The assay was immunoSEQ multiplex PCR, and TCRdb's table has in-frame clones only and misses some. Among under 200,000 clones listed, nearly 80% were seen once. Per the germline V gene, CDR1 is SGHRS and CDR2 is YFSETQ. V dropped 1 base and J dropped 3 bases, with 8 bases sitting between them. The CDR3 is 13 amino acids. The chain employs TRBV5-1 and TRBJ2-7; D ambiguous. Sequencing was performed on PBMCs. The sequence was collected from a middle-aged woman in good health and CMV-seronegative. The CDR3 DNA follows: TGCGCCAGCAGCTTGCTAACAGACTACGAGCAGTACTTC. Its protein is CASSLLTDYEQYF.